The present entry profiles one T cell receptor (beta chain) with its context. Its antigen is still unknown. Using RNA transcripts as the source, TCR beta CDR3 regions were amplified. HTBI primers were the set used in a first-round RT-PCR of the TCR CDR3. TCRdb re-called the multiplex PCR reads with MiXCR, one entry per CDR3 protein. This sample carries around 660,000 distinct CDR3 sequences, 40% to 55% of them seen once, and the ten largest clones take approximately 6.8%. These data originate in a study of T cells in Graves' hyperthyroidism and ophthalmopathy. Whole-study findings and limits: Researchers report that a 13 V-J model separated ophthalmopathy from stable hyperthyroidism. In the blood, most expanded thyroid clonotypes above 0.001 appeared as well.

Clinical symptoms, serum thyroxine, TRAb, thyroid ultrasound and orbital computed tomography informed diagnoses. Material for sequencing was peripheral blood or thyroid tissue (not recorded which). This TCR came from an adult man with Graves' disease, either hyperthyroidism or ophthalmopathy (not recorded which).

The CDR3 coding sequence is TGTGCCAGCAGTGAATTTCTCACGGCTAATCAGCCCCAGCATTTT. This encodes CASSEFLTANQPQHF. V is TRBV9 and J is TRBJ1-5; D gene ambiguous. Germline V gene data show CDR1 as SGDLS and CDR2 as YYNGEE. The CDR3 runs to 15 residues. The ends were cut back, 5 bases at V and 4 bases at J, with 16 bases in the middle.